This entry features one T cell receptor beta chain sequence. Its matching antigen is unknown. Measured with immunoSEQ multiplex PCR; TCRdb has only the in-frame clones, and not every one. In the table there are around 56,000 clones, roughly 80% of which are singletons. The sample originates from a study of radiotherapy plus CTLA-4 blockade in lung cancer. CDR1 is SNHLY and CDR2 is FYNNEI in the germline V gene. There are 15 residues in the CDR3. V was pared by 5 bases and J by 7 bases, with 7 bases of the junction left unmatched. Regarding the study as a whole: Tumor-derived TCR clones expanded in blood after radiotherapy plus ipilimumab.

This TCR came from a human donor with non-small cell lung cancer who had a complete response to radiotherapy plus ipilimumab. The material sequenced was peripheral blood, taken from a patient treated with radiotherapy plus ipilimumab. The chain joins TRBV2 to TRBJ1-6; TRBD1 matches at 8 bases. The CDR3 DNA follows: TGTGCCAGCAGTCCTGACAGGGGTCGCAATTCACCCCTCCACTTT. Translating it yields CASSPDRGRNSPLHF.